This T cell receptor beta chain emerged from a study of preoperative IRX-2 immunotherapy in early breast cancer. The treatment is: preoperative locoregional IRX-2 cytokine immunotherapy. This phase Ib study tested locoregional IRX-2 cytokine immunotherapy given before surgery. TCRdb's table, derived via immunoSEQ multiplex PCR, lists solely in-frame clones and lacks some. The data contain about 98,000 clones, about nine tenths of them singletons. Germline V gene data show CDR1 as SGHRS and CDR2 as YFSETQ. The CDR3 contains 16 residues. J was trimmed by 4 bases and V by 0 bases; bases with no gene match: 4.

The specimen was tumor tissue, collected after IRX-2 immunotherapy. The chain has TRBV5-1 and TRBJ2-1; 10 nucleotides align to TRBD2. This sequence was found in a human donor with breast cancer. The CDR3 is CASSLDLAGAYNEQFF. CDR3 DNA sequence: TGCGCCAGCAGCTTGGACCTAGCGGGAGCGTACAATGAGCAGTTCTTC.